These 11 T cell receptor beta chains originate from one sample sequenced in a study of OX40 agonist ivuxolimab in advanced cancers. Only in-frame clones appear in the TCRdb table, and some are missing; sequencing was by immunoSEQ multiplex PCR. The sample lists 55,000 to 80,000 clones; roughly 84% were seen once. The material sequenced was CD4+ or CD8+ T cells sorted from blood, taken in a trial of the OX40 agonist ivuxolimab. These TCRs come from an adult with an advanced solid tumor such as melanoma, head and neck, liver or kidney cancer.

The J gene is TRBJ1-1, the V gene TRBV11-2, with TRBD1 matching 7 bases. CDR1 is SGHAT, CDR2 FQNNGV, per germline. Trimming cost V 3 bases and J 0 bases; bases outside gene matches: 4. The length of the CDR3 is 15 residues. The CDR3, as DNA: TGTGCCAGCAGCTTTTGGACAGGCCTGAACACTGAAGCTTTCTTT. It specifies CASSFWTGLNTEAFF.

The chain employs TRBV5-1 and TRBJ2-3; possible D gene TRBD1, 6 bases. CDR1 is SGHRS and CDR2 is YFSETQ in the germline V gene. V was clipped by 2 bases and J by 3 bases, with 10 bases between them. This CDR3 is 14 amino acids long. The CDR3 coding sequence is TGCGCCAGCAGCTTTTATCAGGGGACAGATACGCAGTATTTT. Translating it yields CASSFYQGTDTQYF.

V usage is TRBV7-9 and J usage is TRBJ1-1; D gene unclear. CDR1 and CDR2 (germline): SEHNR, FQNEAQ (reference sequence). V was clipped by 2 bases and J by 1 base, with 11 bases between them. The CDR3 runs to 15 residues. The CDR3 loop is CASSLRADPNTEAFF. CDR3 bases: TGTGCCAGCAGCTTAAGAGCCGACCCGAACACTGAAGCTTTCTTT.

This clone was observed a few times. The chain employs TRBV19 and TRBJ1-5; 10 bases are a match to TRBD1. This CDR3 contains 15 residues. Trimming cost V 4 bases and J 6 bases; bases outside gene matches: 6. Germline V gene lookup returns CDR1 LNHDA and CDR2 SQIVND (reference sequence). The CDR3 nucleotides read TGTGCCAGTAGTAGCGGGACAGGGGTCGGTCAGCCCCAGCATTTT. Translating gives CASSSGTGVGQPQHF. Drawing the rest from reference TRBV19 and TRBJ1-5, the complete variable domain is DGGITQSPKYLFRKEGQNVTLSCEQNLNHDAMYWYRQDPGQGLRLIYYSQIVNDFQKGDIAEGYSVSREKKESFPLTVTSAQKNPTAFYLCASSSGTGVGQPQHFGDGTRLSIL.

This rearrangement joins TRBV2 to TRBJ2-2; 10 bases line up with TRBD2. V shed 5 bases and J 7 bases; nucleotides not matched to a gene: 4. Germline V gene sequence: CDR1 SNHLY, CDR2 FYNNEI. The CDR3 has 14 residues. The CDR3 region has the DNA TGTGCCAGCAGTCCTAGCGGGAGACTCGGGGAGCTGTTTTTT. It encodes CASSPSGRLGELFF.

V gene TRBV4-1 combines with J gene TRBJ2-1; 9 nucleotides align to TRBD2. This CDR3 contains 18 residues. The junction had 15 bases not matched to a gene; V was cut back by 5 bases and J by 4 bases. Per germline, CDR1 MGHRA and CDR2 YSYEKL. Here the CDR3 reads CASSRGGLAGLEYNEQFF. CDR3 in DNA: TGCGCCAGCAGCAGGGGGGGCCTAGCGGGACTCGAGTACAATGAGCAGTTCTTC.

The chain links TRBV28 to TRBJ1-5, with D unclear. Germline assignment: CDR1 MDHEN and CDR2 SYDVKM. Trimming stripped 6 bases from V and 1 base from J, with 13 bases between. The CDR3 is 15 residues long. CDR3 region: CASSPPDTSNQPQHF. CDR3 bases: TGTGCCAGCAGCCCCCCAGATACGAGCAATCAGCCCCAGCATTTT.

The chain recombines TRBV18 with TRBJ2-2; D unclear. This CDR3 has 16 residues. Trimming left V 0 bases short and J 1 base short, with 9 bases between. Germline lookup yields CDR1 KGHSH and CDR2 LQKENI. The CDR3 sequence: CASSPPESGNTGELFF. The CDR3 DNA reads TGTGCCAGCTCACCACCGGAATCCGGGAACACCGGGGAGCTGTTTTTT.

The rearrangement joins TRBV5-8 to TRBJ2-1, with D possibly called TRBD1 or TRBD2 (5 bases each). V lost 2 bases, J lost 11 bases, and 20 bases lay in between. The CDR3 spans 15 residues. Germline V lookup: CDR1 SGHTS, CDR2 YDEGEE. The chain's CDR3 is CASSFLGRDEDKQFF. The CDR3 region has the DNA TGTGCCAGCAGCTTCTTAGGTCGGGACGAGGATAAGCAGTTCTTC.

This sequence joins TRBV12-5 and TRBJ1-4; TRBD1 matches 10 bases. Germline V CDR1 and CDR2: LGHNT, FRNRAP. V shed 6 bases and J 11 bases; nucleotides not matched to a gene: 9. This CDR3 has 14 residues. Here the CDR3 reads CASGTETGQGKLFF. The CDR3 DNA reads as TGTGCTAGTGGGACAGAAACGGGACAGGGGAAACTGTTTTTT. The full variable domain, with the rest looked up from reference TRBV12-5 and TRBJ1-4, is DARVTQTPRHKVTEMGQEVTMRCQPILGHNTVFWYRQTMMQGLELLAYFRNRAPLDDSGMPKDRFSAEMPDATLATLKIQPSEPRDSAVYFCASGTETGQGKLFFGSGTQLSVL.

Only one count was recorded for this clone. The chain has TRBV6-5 and TRBJ2-3; D remains ambiguous. This CDR3 is built from 14 residues. The ends were cut back, 5 bases at V and 0 bases at J, with 9 bases in the middle. Germline V gene lookup returns CDR1 MNHEY and CDR2 SVGAGI. The CDR3 nucleotides read TGTGCCAGCAGTCGACTCGATAGCACAGATACGCAGTATTTT. It encodes CASSRLDSTDTQYF.